The clone carrying this T cell receptor (beta chain) is labeled as medium-sized. The V end was cut by 0 bases, the J end by 8 bases, with 12 bases between. Looked up from germline, CDR1 is SGDLS and CDR2 is YYNGEE. CDR3 length: 15 residues. This sample was taken from a study of TIL therapy for anti-PD-1-resistant metastatic lung cancer. This was the immunoSEQ v3 assay. Libraries were prepared by immunoSEQ multiplex PCR; TCRdb keeps only in-frame clonotypes and omits some of them. Of over 10,000 clones in the sample, 66% were seen once. The time point here: pre-treatment sample, taken before nivolumab and TIL therapy. The tumor samples were excised metastases, mostly pleural nodules or supraclavicular lymph nodes.

Sequenced material: tumor tissue, taken at baseline. The chain employs TRBV9 and TRBJ1-6, with D unclear. The TCR was taken from a woman between 25 and 80 years old with non-small cell lung cancer. CDR3 coding DNA: TGTGCCAGCAGCGTAGCTTTGGCCCAAGATTCACCCCTCCACTTT. Its protein product is CASSVALAQDSPLHF.